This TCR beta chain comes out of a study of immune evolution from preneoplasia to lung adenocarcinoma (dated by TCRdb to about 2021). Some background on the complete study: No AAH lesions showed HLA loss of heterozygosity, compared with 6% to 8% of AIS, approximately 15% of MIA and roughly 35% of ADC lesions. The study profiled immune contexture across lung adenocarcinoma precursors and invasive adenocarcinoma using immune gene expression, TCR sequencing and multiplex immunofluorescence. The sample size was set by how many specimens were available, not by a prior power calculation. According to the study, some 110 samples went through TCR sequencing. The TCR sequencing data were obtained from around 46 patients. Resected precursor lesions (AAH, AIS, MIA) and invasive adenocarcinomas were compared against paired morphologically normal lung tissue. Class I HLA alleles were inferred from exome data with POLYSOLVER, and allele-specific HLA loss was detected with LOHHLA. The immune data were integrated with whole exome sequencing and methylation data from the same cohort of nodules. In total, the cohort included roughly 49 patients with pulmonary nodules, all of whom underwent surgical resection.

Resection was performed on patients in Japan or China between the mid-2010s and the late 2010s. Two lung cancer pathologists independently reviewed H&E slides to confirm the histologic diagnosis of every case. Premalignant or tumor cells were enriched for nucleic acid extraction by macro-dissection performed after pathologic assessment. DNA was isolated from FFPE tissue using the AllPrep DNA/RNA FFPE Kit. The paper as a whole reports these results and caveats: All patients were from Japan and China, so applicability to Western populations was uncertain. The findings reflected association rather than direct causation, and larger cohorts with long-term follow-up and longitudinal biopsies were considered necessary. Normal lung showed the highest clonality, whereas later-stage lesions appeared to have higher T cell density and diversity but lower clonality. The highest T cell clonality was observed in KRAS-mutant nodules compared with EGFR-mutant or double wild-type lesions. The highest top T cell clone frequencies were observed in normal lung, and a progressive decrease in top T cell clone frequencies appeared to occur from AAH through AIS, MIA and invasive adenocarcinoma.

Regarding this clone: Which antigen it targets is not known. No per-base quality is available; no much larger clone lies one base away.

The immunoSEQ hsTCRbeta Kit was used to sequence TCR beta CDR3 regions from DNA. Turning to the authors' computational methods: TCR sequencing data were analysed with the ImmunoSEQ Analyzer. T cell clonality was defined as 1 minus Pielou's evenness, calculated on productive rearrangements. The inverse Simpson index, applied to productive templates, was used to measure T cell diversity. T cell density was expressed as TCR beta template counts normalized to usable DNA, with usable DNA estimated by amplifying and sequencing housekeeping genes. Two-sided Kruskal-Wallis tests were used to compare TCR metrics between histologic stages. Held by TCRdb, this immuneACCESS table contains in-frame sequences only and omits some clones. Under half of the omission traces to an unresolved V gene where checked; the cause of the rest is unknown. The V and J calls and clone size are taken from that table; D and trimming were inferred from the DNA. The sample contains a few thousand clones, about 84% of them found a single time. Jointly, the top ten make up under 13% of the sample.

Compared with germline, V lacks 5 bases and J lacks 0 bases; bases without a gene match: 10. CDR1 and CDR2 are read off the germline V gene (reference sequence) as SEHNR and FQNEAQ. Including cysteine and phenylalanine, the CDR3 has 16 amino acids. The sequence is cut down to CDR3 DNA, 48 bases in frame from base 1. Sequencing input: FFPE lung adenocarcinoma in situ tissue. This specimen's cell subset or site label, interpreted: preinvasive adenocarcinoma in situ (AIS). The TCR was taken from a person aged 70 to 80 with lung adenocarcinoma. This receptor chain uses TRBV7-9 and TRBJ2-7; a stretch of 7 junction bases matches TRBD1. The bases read TGTGCCAGCAGCCCCGGCTACGACAGGGCCTCCTACGAGCAGTACTTC. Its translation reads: CASSPGYDRASYEQYF.